This T cell receptor beta chain is drawn from a study of blood T cell repertoires in COVID-19. Original analysis: The authors estimated nucleated cell counts from reference gene primer amplification. Measured with immunoSEQ multiplex PCR; TCRdb has only the in-frame clones, and not every one. The D gene and trimming were derived from the DNA, and the V and J assignments and clone size from that table. This sample has over 250,000 clones; about 90% occur once, and the top ten carry under 2.5%. The CDR3 runs 17 residues. V shed 5 bases and J shed 4 bases, with 22 bases lying between them. The V gene's germline CDR1 is LGHDT and CDR2 YNNKEL (reference sequence).

The gene calls are TRBV3-1 (or the pseudogene TRBV3-2) and TRBJ2-3; D might be TRBD2 (7 bases). The sequencing input was PBMCs or T cells enriched from blood (not recorded which). This clonotype originated in a woman aged 55-75 years who had recovered from COVID-19. This CDR3 is CASSKTEGGIHPDTQYF. The CDR3 DNA reads TGTGCCAGCAGCAAGACCGAGGGGGGGATTCACCCAGATACGCAGTATTTT.